This T cell receptor beta chain emerged from a study of shared clonotypes between healthy human individuals. Here immunoSEQ multiplex PCR was the method, and the copy in TCRdb shows in-frame clones only, minus some. The sample lists millions of clones, about 95% occurring once. A single count supports this clone. In the naive CD8 group, cells lacked CD45RO and were positively selected for CCR7, so terminally differentiated effector memory CD45RA+ cells were left out. CDR1 and CDR2 from the germline V gene are MNHEY and SMNVEV (reference sequence). V was pared by 3 bases and J by 2 bases, with 6 bases of the junction left unmatched. The CDR3 spans 16 residues.

The receptor comes from a man aged 18 to 29 in good health. The sequencing sample was made of naive CD8+ T cells sorted from blood. V and J are TRBV27 and TRBJ2-3, with TRBD2 identical over 9 bases. CDR3 coding DNA: TGTGCCAGCAGTTTCTTGGCGGGAGGGCCCACAGATACGCAGTATTTT. This encodes CASSFLAGGPTDTQYF.